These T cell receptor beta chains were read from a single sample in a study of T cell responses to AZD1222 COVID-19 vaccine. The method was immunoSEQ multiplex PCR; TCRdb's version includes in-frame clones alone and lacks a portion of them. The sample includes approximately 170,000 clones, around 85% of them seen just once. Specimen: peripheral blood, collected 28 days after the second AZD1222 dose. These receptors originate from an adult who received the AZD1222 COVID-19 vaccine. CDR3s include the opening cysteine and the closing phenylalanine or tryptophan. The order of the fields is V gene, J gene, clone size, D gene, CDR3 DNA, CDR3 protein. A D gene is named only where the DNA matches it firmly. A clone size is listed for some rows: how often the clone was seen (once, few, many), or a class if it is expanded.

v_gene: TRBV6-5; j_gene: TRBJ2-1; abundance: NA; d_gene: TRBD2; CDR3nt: TGTGCCAGCAGGTTTCTAGCGGGGGGTGCCAATGAGCAGTTCTTC; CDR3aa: CASRFLAGGANEQFF
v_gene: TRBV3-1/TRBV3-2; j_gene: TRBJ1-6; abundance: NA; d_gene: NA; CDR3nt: TGTGCCAGCAGCCAAGGGCCAGGCTTCTATTCACCCCTCCACTTT; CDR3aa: CASSQGPGFYSPLHF
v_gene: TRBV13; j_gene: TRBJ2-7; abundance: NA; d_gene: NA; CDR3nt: TGTGCCAGCAGCTTTGGCAGGGGCTACGAGCAGTACTTC; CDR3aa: CASSFGRGYEQYF
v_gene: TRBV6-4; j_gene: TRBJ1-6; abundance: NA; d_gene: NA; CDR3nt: TGTGCCGGCAGTGACTCGAAGAATTCACCCCTCCACTTT; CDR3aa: CAGSDSKNSPLHF
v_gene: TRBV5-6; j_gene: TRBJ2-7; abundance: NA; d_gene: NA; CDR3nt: TGTGCCAGCAGCTTGGGGGCAGATTCCTACGAGCAGTACTTC; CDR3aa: CASSLGADSYEQYF
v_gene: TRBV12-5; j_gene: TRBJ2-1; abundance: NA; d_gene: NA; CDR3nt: TGTGCTAGTGGTTTGGTACCTTTCTCCCTCGACCCCTACAATGAGCAGTTCTTC; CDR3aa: CASGLVPFSLDPYNEQFF
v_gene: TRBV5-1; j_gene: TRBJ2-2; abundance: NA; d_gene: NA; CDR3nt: TGCGCCAGCAGTCGGGCCGCGAACACCGGGGAGCTGTTTTTT; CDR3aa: CASSRAANTGELFF
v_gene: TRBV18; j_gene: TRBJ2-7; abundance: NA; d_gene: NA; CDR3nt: TGTGCCAGCTCACCACAGGAGGGCCCGGCCTACGAGCAGTACTTC; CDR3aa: CASSPQEGPAYEQYF
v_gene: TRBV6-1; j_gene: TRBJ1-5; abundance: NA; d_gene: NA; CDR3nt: TGTGCCAGCAGTGATTCCGGGGACAATCAGCCCCAGCATTTT; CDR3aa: CASSDSGDNQPQHF
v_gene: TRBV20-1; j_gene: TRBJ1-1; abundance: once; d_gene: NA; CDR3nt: TGCAGTGCTAGTCTGACAGTGAACACTGAAGCTTTCTTT; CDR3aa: CSASLTVNTEAFF
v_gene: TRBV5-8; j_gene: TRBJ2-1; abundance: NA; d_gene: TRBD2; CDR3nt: TGTGCCAGCAGCTTGGTAGCGGGGGTTTCCGATGAGCAGTTCTTC; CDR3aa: CASSLVAGVSDEQFF
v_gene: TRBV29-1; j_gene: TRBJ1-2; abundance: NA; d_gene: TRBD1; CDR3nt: TGCAGCGTTGAAGGGGAGGGGGCAATAGATGGCTACACCTTC; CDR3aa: CSVEGEGAIDGYTF
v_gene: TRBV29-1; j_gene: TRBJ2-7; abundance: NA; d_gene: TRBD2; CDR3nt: TGCAGCGTTTTTCTAGCGGGATACTACGAGCAGTACTTC; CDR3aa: CSVFLAGYYEQYF
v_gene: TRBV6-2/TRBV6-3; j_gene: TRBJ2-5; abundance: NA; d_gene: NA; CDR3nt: TGTGCCAGCAGTGTCGCCGAGACCCAGTACTTC; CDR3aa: CASSVAETQYF
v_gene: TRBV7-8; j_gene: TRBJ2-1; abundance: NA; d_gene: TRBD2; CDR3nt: TGTGCCAGCAGTTCTGGGACTAGCGGGGTAAATGAGCAGTTCTTC; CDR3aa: CASSSGTSGVNEQFF
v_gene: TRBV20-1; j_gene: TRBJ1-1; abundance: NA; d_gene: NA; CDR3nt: TGCAGTGCCCACAGGGACACTGAAGCTTTCTTT; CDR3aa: CSAHRDTEAFF
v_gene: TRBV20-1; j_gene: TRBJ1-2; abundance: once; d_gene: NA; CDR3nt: TGCAGTGCTAGAAGTGTTGGCTACACCTTC; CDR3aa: CSARSVGYTF